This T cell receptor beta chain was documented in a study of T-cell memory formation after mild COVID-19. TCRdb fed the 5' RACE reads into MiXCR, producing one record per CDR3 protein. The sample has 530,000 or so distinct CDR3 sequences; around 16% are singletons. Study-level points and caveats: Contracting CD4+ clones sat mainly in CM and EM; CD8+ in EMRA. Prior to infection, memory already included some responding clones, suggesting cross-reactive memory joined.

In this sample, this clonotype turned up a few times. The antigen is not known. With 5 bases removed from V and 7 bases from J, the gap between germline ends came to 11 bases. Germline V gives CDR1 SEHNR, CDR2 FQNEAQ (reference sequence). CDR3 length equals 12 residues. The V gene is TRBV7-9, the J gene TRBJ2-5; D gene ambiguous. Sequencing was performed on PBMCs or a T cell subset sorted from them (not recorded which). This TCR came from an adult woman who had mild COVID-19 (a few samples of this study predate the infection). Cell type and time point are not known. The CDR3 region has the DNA TGTGCCAGCAGCCATCCTCTGGGGACCCAGTACTTC. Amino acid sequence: CASSHPLGTQYF. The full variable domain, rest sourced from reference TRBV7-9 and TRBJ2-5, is DTGVSQNPRHKITKRGQNVTFRCDPISEHNRLYWYRQTLGQGPEFLTYFQNEAQLEKSRLLSDRFSAERPKGSFSTLEIQRTEQGDSAMYLCASSHPLGTQYFGPGTRLLVL.